This T cell receptor (beta chain) was identified during a study of beta chain features in type 1 diabetes. As for the study in general: The study found patients and healthy donors alike in age, gender and cell yields.

This clone showed up just a few times. Since all of the isolated RNA was reverse transcribed, expressed TCRB transcripts were what got sequenced. Profiling relied on immunoSEQ multiplex PCR, and the TCRdb table lists in-frame clones only, not all of them. Found here are 400,000 to 450,000 clones, 14% of them singletons; the top ten hold around 0.035%. The length of the CDR3 is 14 residues. Germline-derived CDR1 and CDR2 are SGDLS and YYNGEE. Trimming left V 6 bases short and J 3 bases short, with 15 bases between. The chain employs TRBV9 and TRBJ1-2; D call uncertain. The receptor was isolated from a man younger than 40 in good health. The specimen sequenced was naive CD4+ T cells from blood. This chain's CDR3 is CASNEAGADYGYTF. CDR3 DNA sequence: TGTGCCAGCAATGAGGCAGGTGCTGACTATGGCTACACCTTC.